This TCR beta chain derives from a study of tumor-infiltrating lymphocytes in primary liver carcinoma. Broader study findings: Pairs comparing tumor with adjacent tissue or blood overlapped less than pairs drawn from tumor regions.

About this clonotype itself: Its target is unknown. Just one base apart from a much larger clone, this may be a read error.

There are 16 residues in the CDR3. Germline V gene data show CDR1 as SGHAT and CDR2 as FQNNGV. J lost 6 bases, V lost 5 bases, and 12 bases had no gene match. cDNA specific to TCR beta was made from about 0.45 ug of total RNA, with a constant-region primer employed for priming. Three rounds of nested multiplex PCR with slightly modified ARM-PCR produced TCR beta libraries. Rounds one and two of PCR, each of roughly 10 cycles, were primed with TRBV1-TRBV30 forward primers and a C-beta reverse primer. TCRdb reprocessed the multiplex PCR reads via MiXCR and lists one record per CDR3 protein. The sample comprises about 120,000 distinct CDR3 sequences, nearly 70% of which are singletons, and over 7.5% rests with the top ten. Co-extraction yielded RNA and DNA from approximately 22-30 mg of unsorted bulk tissue.

The chain couples TRBV11-2 to TRBJ2-3; the match to TRBD2 covers 9 bases. The sequence was collected from a woman in her sixties with primary liver carcinoma and hepatitis B virus infection. The sample consisted of tumor-adjacent normal liver tissue. CDR3 loop: CASSAVLAGIVDTQYF. Here the CDR3 DNA reads TGTGCCAGCAGCGCGGTACTAGCGGGTATTGTTGATACGCAGTATTTT.